This T cell receptor (beta chain) was retrieved from a study of blood T cell repertoires in COVID-19. Study-wide background: Sources were T cells, B-cell-depleted T cells, or PBMCs; the material itself was cDNA or gDNA.

The CDR3 sequence is 19 residues long. CDR1 is KGHDR, CDR2 SFDVKD, per germline. The ends lost 4 bases at V and 0 bases at J; junction bases unmatched: 12. Per the original data handling: The authors estimated nucleated cell counts from reference gene primer amplification. The data were produced by immunoSEQ multiplex PCR, yet TCRdb's version contains in-frame clones alone and is incomplete. The DNA gave D and trimming, while V, J and clone size come from that table. The top ten clones hold over 6% of a sample with approximately 170,000 clones, over 80% of them seen once. Seattle researchers signed up patients amid active infection and tracked them longitudinally.

V and J are TRBV24-1 and TRBJ2-1; 9 nucleotides match TRBD2. The sequence was obtained from a woman between 65 and 79 years old with COVID-19, enrolled during active disease. The sample consisted of peripheral blood. The CDR3 DNA follows: TGTGCCACCAGTGAGCACCCGGGTAGCGGGAGAGGCTCCTACAATGAGCAGTTCTTC. It codes for CATSEHPGSGRGSYNEQFF.